Each of the 6 T cell receptor beta chains below was sequenced from the same sample in a study of shared clonotypes between healthy human individuals. Clones were read by immunoSEQ multiplex PCR, and TCRdb kept only the in-frame ones, dropping some. The repertoire holds about 480,000 clones, with almost 80% as singletons. Material: PBMCs. The receptor set was obtained from a woman in her thirties or forties in good health. Some clones in this sample may be carry-over from other donors' samples.

CDR3 sequence: CASSSWGVGEPQHF. CDR3 DNA: TGTGCCAGCAGTTCATGGGGGGTTGGAGAGCCCCAGCATTTT. The chain links TRBV6-5 to TRBJ1-5; the D gene is possibly TRBD1 (5 bases). Trimming shortened V by 4 bases and J by 8 bases, and 15 bases separated the two germline ends. The CDR3 is made up of 14 amino acids. CDR1 is MNHEY, CDR2 SVGAGI, per germline.

This sequence joins TRBV9 and TRBJ1-5; no reliable D call. Looked up from germline, CDR1 is SGDLS and CDR2 is YYNGEE. The CDR3 totals 14 residues. Trimming left V 4 bases short and J 0 bases short, with 8 bases between. The CDR3 sequence is CASSKTFSNQPQHF. CDR3 sequence (DNA): TGTGCCAGCAGCAAAACCTTTAGCAATCAGCCCCAGCATTTT.

This clone was counted at least ten times. The CDR3 loop reads CATSTRTGGYTF. Here the CDR3 DNA reads TGTGCCACCAGCACCCGGACGGGAGGCTACACCTTC. The rearrangement links TRBV15 to TRBJ1-2; D gene uncertain. Trimming took 4 bases from V and 8 from J, leaving 11 bases between them. Germline CDR1 LNHNV, CDR2 YYDKDF (reference sequence). This CDR3 has 12 amino acids.

The rearrangement joins TRBV7-2 to TRBJ2-7; D possibly corresponds to TRBD2 (7 bases). In germline, CDR1 is SGHTA, CDR2 FQGNSA. The V end was cut by 2 bases, the J end by 3 bases, with 17 bases between. The CDR3 consists of 16 residues. The CDR3 here is CASSLNRGGGIYEQYF. CDR3 DNA sequence: TGTGCCAGCAGCTTAAACCGCGGGGGCGGGATCTACGAGCAGTACTTC.

This rearrangement joins TRBV21-1 to TRBJ1-5; the DNA was not compared with TRBD1, the D call given in the table. TRBV21-1 is tagged as a pseudogene. CDR3 length equals 14 residues. Written as DNA, the CDR3 is TGTGAAAGAATCGACAGGGAACACAATCAGCCCCAGCATTTT. It yields the protein CERIDREHNQPQHF.

The rearrangement links TRBV7-2 to TRBJ2-7; D tentatively fits TRBD1 or TRBD2 (5 bases each). V lost 6 bases and J 3 bases, leaving 18 bases between the germline ends. Germline V CDR1 and CDR2: SGHTA, FQGNSA. The CDR3 totals 15 residues. DNA of the CDR3: TGTGCCAGCAGTGGCAGCTCCGGGGCCAACTACGAGCAGTACTTC. Amino acids: CASSGSSGANYEQYF. The whole variable domain, filled in from reference TRBV7-2 and TRBJ2-7, reads GAGVSQSPSNKVTEKGKDVELRCDPISGHTALYWYRQSLGQGLEFLIYFQGNSAPDKSGLPSDRFSAERTGGSVSTLTIQRTQQEDSAVYLCASSGSSGANYEQYFGPGTRLTVT.